This entry describes one TCR beta chain. Its antigen is not yet known. No base quality values were provided; no much bigger clone lies one nucleotide off. This sample is drawn from a study of PD-L1 blockade in urothelial cancer (dated by TCRdb to between 2016 and 2019). Notes on the research overall: Every patient began therapy in the mid-2010s and was given atezolizumab 1,200 mg intravenously every 3 weeks. In the same patients, pretreatment tumors underwent whole exome sequencing and RNA sequencing in addition to TCR sequencing. TCR sequencing covered pretreatment tumor samples and matched, serially collected peripheral blood taken before and after atezolizumab treatment. Patients had an ECOG performance status of 0 or 1 and had received between 0 and 3 prior chemotherapy regimens. Progression-free survival longer than 6 months counted as durable clinical benefit, and TCR features were additionally tested against both progression-free and overall survival. Blood samples were analyzed 3 weeks after the start of treatment (second dose) and 6 weeks after the start of treatment. Pretreatment blood TCR-seq was available for twenty-nine patients, at least one posttreatment blood collection was obtained for 25 or so patients, and tumor TCR-seq was available for 25 or so patients. About nine tenths of the roughly 29 patients were males with bladder-origin urothelial cancer, and about 65% of the roughly 30 reported a prior smoking history. An exploratory multi-omic analysis was conducted of the somatic, immune and clinical correlates of response to PD-L1 blockade with atezolizumab in urothelial cancer. Blood samples gave a median of around 140,000 T cells and approximately 80,000 unique TCRs, with a median clonality of around 0.08. Roughly ten patients achieved durable clinical benefit and 15 to 20 did not.

From V the trimming removes 1 base and from J it removes 7 bases, while the gene matches leave 4 bases of the junction unaccounted for. CDR1 and CDR2 are drawn from the germline V gene (reference sequence): LNHNV, YYDKDF. The CDR3 measures 14 amino acids from cysteine to phenylalanine. Here the CDR3 DNA is all that survives: 42 bases in frame from base 1. The time point label here, explained by the study, means: pretreatment peripheral blood. A total of 29 patients with locally advanced or metastatic urothelial carcinoma, treated at Memorial Sloan Kettering on a trial protocol, made up the cohort. Peripheral blood mononuclear cells were collected pretreatment and during treatment, with between 1 and 8 total time points obtained per patient. The Qiagen DNeasy Blood extraction kit was used to purify genomic DNA from total PBMCs and from tumor samples. PBMCs were collected pretreatment and during treatment and were isolated and stored as previously described.

To estimate absolute template abundance from read counts, synthetic TCR analog templates were spiked into each PCR. The immunoSEQ assay used bias-controlled V and J gene primers to amplify TCRbeta CDR3 regions from genomic DNA. Sequencing of rearranged TCRbeta segments was performed at approximately 20X coverage. Per the source publication's procedure: Clustering was used to correct sequencing errors, and CDR3s were annotated against IMGT to assign V, D and J genes. Downstream analyses used only productive TCRbeta rearrangements and left out out-of-frame or stop-codon sequences. Clonality was computed as one minus Shannon entropy normalized by the log of the number of unique productive sequences. Fisher's exact test with Benjamini-Hochberg correction, at a threshold of adjusted p below 0.01, was used to find clones that differed between time points or between blood and tumor. The table was pulled from immuneACCESS by TCRdb, which kept in-frame rearrangements only. Such tables lose some clones; where checked, under half of the loss comes from unresolved V genes, and the rest has no known cause. The V and J calls and clone size are taken from that table; D and trimming were inferred from the DNA. For this sample the table gives tens of thousands of clones, of which approximately 80% were detected only once. In total, the top ten clones hold under 8.5% of the sample.

What the study reported, not specific to this receptor: Patients with durable benefit showed greater expansion of tumor-associated TCR clones in peripheral blood 3 weeks after starting treatment (n of about 20, p = 0.022). A pretreatment peripheral blood TCR clonality below the median was linked to improved progression-free and overall survival. Because of the small sample size (n of about 30) and the many exploratory analyses performed, the results are intended to be regarded as hypothesis-generating.

The chain uses TRBV15 and TRBJ2-1, and 7 junction bases match TRBD1. The TCR comes from a man aged 40-55 years with urothelial cancer. Sequences were derived from PBMCs, sampled around atezolizumab (anti-PD-L1) treatment. The DNA is as follows: TGTGCCACCAGCAGAGGACAGGGACATAATGAGCAGTTCTTC. The resulting protein is CATSRGQGHNEQFF.